One sample yielded the 5 T cell receptor beta chains listed below, sequenced in a study of blood T cell repertoires in COVID-19. Here immunoSEQ multiplex PCR was the method, and the copy in TCRdb shows in-frame clones only, minus some. The sample holds approximately 220,000 clones, more than 80% seen once. The sequenced sample consisted of PBMCs or T cells enriched from blood (not recorded which). These receptors originate from a man aged 30 to 39 who had recovered from COVID-19.

The chain joins TRBV4-3 to TRBJ1-2; the match to TRBD1 covers 9 bases. Germline loops: CDR1 LGHNA, CDR2 YSLEER. V was clipped by 2 bases and J by 4 bases; unmatched bases: 5. The CDR3 consists of 15 residues. DNA for the CDR3: TGCGCCAGCAGCCAATCTCCGGGACAGGGCTATGGCTACACCTTC. This encodes CASSQSPGQGYGYTF.

This sequence joins TRBV25-1 and TRBJ1-1; 8 bases map to TRBD1. Losses at the gene ends were 7 bases for V and 3 bases for J; bases not matched to a gene: 4. The CDR3 spans 13 residues. The germline CDR1 and CDR2 sequences are MGHDK and SYGVNS. Here the CDR3 DNA reads TGTGCCAGCACGGGACAGGTATACACTGAAGCTTTCTTT. This gives the protein CASTGQVYTEAFF.

The chain carries TRBV27 and TRBJ1-5; D uncertain. Germline V CDR1 and CDR2: MNHEY, SMNVEV (reference sequence). The CDR3 is 15 amino acids. The V gene lost 3 bases and the J gene lost 2 bases, with 11 bases spanning the gap. In nucleotides, the CDR3 is TGTGCCAGCAGTTTCAGGCCGCCGGGCAATCAGCCCCAGCATTTT. Amino acid sequence: CASSFRPPGNQPQHF.

The V call is TRBV6-2 or TRBV6-3, the J call TRBJ2-7, with 12 bases fitting TRBD2. Per the germline V gene, CDR1 is MNHEY and CDR2 is SVGEGT. Trimming cost V 5 bases and J 2 bases; bases outside gene matches: 1. This CDR3 comprises 14 residues. The CDR3 is CASSLAGGPYEQYF. The CDR3, as DNA: TGTGCCAGCAGTCTAGCGGGGGGGCCCTACGAGCAGTACTTC.

The chain has TRBV5-5 and TRBJ1-1; possibly TRBD1 for D (5 bases). Between the trimmed V and J ends, which lost 4 bases and 4 bases, there was a span of 14 bases. CDR1 and CDR2 from the germline V gene are SGHKS and YYEKEE (reference sequence). This CDR3 is 14 amino acids long. The CDR3 here is CASSDTTGGTEAFF. The CDR3 bases are TGTGCCAGCAGCGACACCACAGGTGGCACTGAAGCTTTCTTT. Variable domain in full (rest from reference TRBV5-5 and TRBJ1-1): DAGVTQSPTHLIKTRGQQVTLRCSPISGHKSVSWYQQVLGQGPQFIFQYYEKEERGRGNFPDRFSARQFPNYSSELNVNALLLGDSALYLCASSDTTGGTEAFFGQGTRLTVV.